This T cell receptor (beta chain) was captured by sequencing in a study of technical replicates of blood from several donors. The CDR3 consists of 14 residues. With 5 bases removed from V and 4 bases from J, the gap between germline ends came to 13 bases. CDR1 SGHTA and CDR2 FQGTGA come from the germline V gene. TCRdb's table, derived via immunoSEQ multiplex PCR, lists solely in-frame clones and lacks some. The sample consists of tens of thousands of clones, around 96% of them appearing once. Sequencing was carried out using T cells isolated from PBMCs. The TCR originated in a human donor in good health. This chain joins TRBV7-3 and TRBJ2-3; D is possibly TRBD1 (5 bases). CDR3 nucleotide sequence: TGTGCCAGCAGCCTCCGGCCACAGGCAGATACGCAGTATTTT. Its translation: CASSLRPQADTQYF.